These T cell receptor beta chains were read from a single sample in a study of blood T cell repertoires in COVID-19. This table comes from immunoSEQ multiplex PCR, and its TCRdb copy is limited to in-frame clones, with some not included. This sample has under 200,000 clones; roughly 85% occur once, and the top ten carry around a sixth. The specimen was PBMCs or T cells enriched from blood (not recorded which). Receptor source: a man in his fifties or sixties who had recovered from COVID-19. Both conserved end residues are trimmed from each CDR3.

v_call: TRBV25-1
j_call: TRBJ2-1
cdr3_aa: ASSARGGFGGNEQF

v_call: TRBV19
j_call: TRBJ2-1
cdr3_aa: ASSSRDRGLGNEQF

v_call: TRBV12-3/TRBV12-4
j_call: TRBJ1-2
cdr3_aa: ASQATGPYGYT

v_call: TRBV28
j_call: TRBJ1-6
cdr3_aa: ASSLYRVDNSPLH

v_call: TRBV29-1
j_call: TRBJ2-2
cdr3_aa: SVKVQVVAGELF

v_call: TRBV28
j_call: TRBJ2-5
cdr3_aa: ASRPPRVETQY

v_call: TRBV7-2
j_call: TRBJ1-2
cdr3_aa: ASSLVWQGAARGYT

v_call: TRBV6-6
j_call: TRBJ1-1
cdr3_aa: ASSYAWVGDTEAF

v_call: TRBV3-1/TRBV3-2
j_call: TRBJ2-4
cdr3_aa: ASSPHLGGLAKNIQY

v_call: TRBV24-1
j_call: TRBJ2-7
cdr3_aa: ATSDPGQKPEQY

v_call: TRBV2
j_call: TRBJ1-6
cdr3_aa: ASSRDSYNSPLH

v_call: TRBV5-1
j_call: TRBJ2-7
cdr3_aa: ASSLMGQGAGQY

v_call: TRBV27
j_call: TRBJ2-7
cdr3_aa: ASQRTSGSSYEQY

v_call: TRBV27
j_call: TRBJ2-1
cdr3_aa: ASSTGRLSHNEQF

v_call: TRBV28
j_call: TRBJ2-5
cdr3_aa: ASSITNRAQTQETQY

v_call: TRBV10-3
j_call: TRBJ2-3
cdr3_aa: AISESGAGGLDTQY

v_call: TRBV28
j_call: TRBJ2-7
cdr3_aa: ASIGLGQGRGYEQY

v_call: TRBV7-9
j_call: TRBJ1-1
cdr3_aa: ASSLRTGSGTEAF

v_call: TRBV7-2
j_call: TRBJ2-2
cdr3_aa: ASSLGRGQGAAGELF

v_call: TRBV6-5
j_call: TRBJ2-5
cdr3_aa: ASSKTPGIQETQY

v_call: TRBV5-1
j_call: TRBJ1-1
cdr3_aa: ASSPVAMNTEAF

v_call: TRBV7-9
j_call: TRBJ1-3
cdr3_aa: ASSLAESHF

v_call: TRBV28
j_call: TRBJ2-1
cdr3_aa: ASSLDAGTGSNEQF

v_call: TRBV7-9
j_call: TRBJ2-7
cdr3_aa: ASSAPGSGPSYEQY

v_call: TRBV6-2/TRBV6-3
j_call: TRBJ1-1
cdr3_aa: ASSYGTARGAF

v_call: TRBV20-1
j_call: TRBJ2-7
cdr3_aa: SASRDRATGYEQY

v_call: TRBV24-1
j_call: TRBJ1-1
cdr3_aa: ATQQGARTEAF